This T cell receptor beta chain comes out of a study of radiotherapy plus CTLA-4 blockade in lung cancer. Background on the study: Objective response was observed in about 19% of patients, and disease control in approximately 30%. Whole-study results and caveats: According to reports, early shifts in blood T cell clones, alongside interferon-beta, forecast response most accurately. Radiotherapy was combined with ipilimumab, and tumor-derived TCR clones then expanded in blood.

TCRdb's table, derived via immunoSEQ multiplex PCR, lists solely in-frame clones and lacks some. This sample carries about 62,000 clones, 60% to 80% of them seen once, and the ten largest clones take around 2.8%. Germline CDR1 reads SGHTA; CDR2 reads FQGNSA. CDR3 length: 14 amino acids. The V gene end was trimmed by 2 bases and the J gene end by 5 bases; junction bases not matched to a gene: 1. This clone came up once. The target antigen is unknown. Ipilimumab CTLA-4 blockade and focal radiation were given to patients with chemo-refractory metastatic non-small-cell lung cancer. This TCR was sampled from a human donor with non-small cell lung cancer who had a complete response to radiotherapy plus ipilimumab. The V gene is TRBV7-2, the J gene TRBJ1-5, with 9 bases fitting TRBD1. The sample was peripheral blood, taken from a patient treated with radiotherapy plus ipilimumab. This CDR3 reads CASSLRQGDQPQHF. In nucleotides, the CDR3 is TGTGCCAGCAGCTTAAGACAGGGGGATCAGCCCCAGCATTTT.